The entry that follows covers one TCR beta chain sequence. In the original workflow: Estimation of nucleated cell counts was performed using reference gene primer amplification. Profiling relied on immunoSEQ multiplex PCR, and the TCRdb table lists in-frame clones only, not all of them. The V and J calls and the clone size are those of that table, but D and trimming were determined from the DNA. The table records around 80,000 clones, around 80% of them present only once. The junction had 10 bases not matched to a gene; V was cut back by 4 bases and J by 4 bases. CDR3 length equals 16 residues. From germline, CDR1 is MNHEY and CDR2 SVGEGT. The sample comes from a study of blood T cell repertoires in COVID-19. About the research overall: Whether acute or convalescent, the COVID-19 samples came from the United States, Italy and Spain.

The receptor's source is an elderly woman with active or convalescent COVID-19. Sequenced sample: peripheral blood. V gene TRBV6-2 or TRBV6-3 combines with J gene TRBJ2-5; 9 bases fit TRBD2. The CDR3: CASSFVMTSGGETQYF. The DNA for the CDR3 is TGTGCCAGCAGTTTCGTTATGACTAGCGGTGGAGAGACCCAGTACTTC.